This TCR beta chain stems from a study of T cells in Graves' hyperthyroidism and ophthalmopathy. Whole-study results and caveats: The model foresaw ophthalmopathy a median around 6 months prior to onset. In the analysis, a 13 V-J model separated ophthalmopathy from stable hyperthyroidism.

Regions amplified from RNA transcripts were the TCR beta CDR3 regions. First-round RT-PCR with HTBI primers amplified the TCR CDR3 region. A single record per CDR3 protein comes from TCRdb applying MiXCR to the multiplex PCR reads. The repertoire holds under 700,000 distinct CDR3 sequences, around 42% seen once, with about 8.2% in the top ten. V shed 9 bases, J shed 4 bases, and the junction held 9 bases outside the gene matches. CDR1 and CDR2 (germline): SSHAT, FNYEAQ (reference sequence). The CDR3 covers 14 residues. Diagnoses used clinical symptoms, serum thyroxine and TRAb, thyroid ultrasound and orbital computed tomography. Points on this clonotype: The antigen remains unidentified.

This receptor was taken from a woman aged 18-35 years with Graves' hyperthyroidism. The sequencing input was peripheral blood or thyroid tissue (not recorded which). The chain joins TRBV7-7 to TRBJ1-5; 7 nucleotides agree with TRBD1. In DNA form, the CDR3 reads TGTGCCAGTACTGACAGGGTGGATAATCAGCCCCAGCATTTT. It yields the protein CASTDRVDNQPQHF. The entire variable domain, with the rest obtained from reference TRBV7-7 and TRBJ1-5, is as follows: GAGVSQSPRYKVTKRGQDVTLRCDPISSHATLYWYQQALGQGPEFLTYFNYEAQPDKSGLPSDRFSAERPEGSISTLTIQRTEQRDSAMYRCASTDRVDNQPQHFGDGTRLSIL.